The clone carrying this TCR beta chain was recorded once. The sample belongs to a study of cytomegalovirus exposure and HLA in healthy donors. This CDR3 spans 15 amino acids. J lost 0 bases, V lost 6 bases, and 6 bases had no gene match. Germline V CDR1 and CDR2: SGHTA, FQGNSA. The primer mix had 60 Vbeta and 13 Jbeta primers. Profiling relied on immunoSEQ multiplex PCR, and the TCRdb table lists in-frame clones only, not all of them. The sample shows about 160,000 clones, approximately 81% of them seen only once. The sample consisted of PBMCs. The chain is built from TRBV7-2 and TRBJ1-2, with 8 bases matching TRBD1. The receptor comes from a female donor in good health and CMV-seronegative. CDR3 sequence reads: CASSFQGAANYGYTF. In DNA form, the CDR3 reads TGTGCCAGCAGTTTCCAGGGGGCCGCTAACTATGGCTACACCTTC.